Shown below are 26 T cell receptor beta chains from a single sample sequenced in a study of T cells after yellow fever vaccination. TCRdb recomputed calls from the 5' RACE reads with MiXCR, one row per CDR3 protein. The sample includes about 350,000 distinct CDR3 sequences, 4.1% seen only once; the top ten take around 24%. The sequencing used PBMCs, collected 5 days after the yellow fever booster vaccination. The receptors stem from a man between 18 and 35 years old who received the YFV17D yellow fever vaccine.

In this sample, this clonotype turned up many times. The V call is TRBV7-9, the J call TRBJ1-1; no firm D call. The CDR3 consists of 15 residues. Germline lookup yields CDR1 SEHNR and CDR2 FQNEAQ (reference sequence). V lost 1 base and J lost 4, with 13 bases in between. The CDR3 protein is CASSLVSGSTTEAFF. As DNA, the CDR3 is TGTGCCAGCAGCTTAGTGTCCGGGAGTACCACTGAAGCTTTCTTT.

This clonotype was recorded at least ten times. The CDR3 here is CASSEWRNTGELFF. The CDR3 DNA sequence: TGTGCCAGCAGTGAATGGCGAAACACCGGGGAGCTGTTTTTT. The chain joins TRBV2 to TRBJ2-2; D not certain. With 2 bases removed from V and 2 bases from J, the gap between germline ends came to 6 bases. Germline V gives CDR1 SNHLY, CDR2 FYNNEI. The CDR3 totals 14 residues.

This clonotype has a count of ten or more. V is TRBV5-1 and J is TRBJ1-4; D perhaps matches TRBD1 (5 bases). The CDR3 totals 14 residues. Trimming took off 3 bases at V and 3 bases at J, with 9 bases between the two ends. CDR1 is SGHRS and CDR2 is YFSETQ in the germline V gene. CDR3 DNA sequence: TGCGCCAGCAGCTCGACAGTCTCTAATGAAAAACTGTTTTTT. This sequence encodes CASSSTVSNEKLFF. The whole variable domain, remainder taken from reference TRBV5-1 and TRBJ1-4, is KAGVTQTPRYLIKTRGQQVTLSCSPISGHRSVSWYQQTPGQGLQFLFEYFSETQRNKGNFPGRFSGRQFSNSRSEMNVSTLELGDSALYLCASSSTVSNEKLFFGSGTQLSVL.

In this sample, this clonotype turned up a few times. V is TRBV6-1 and J is TRBJ2-3; D is unclear. This CDR3 comprises 15 residues. V was trimmed by 2 bases and J by 0 bases, leaving 9 bases between them. Germline V gene data show CDR1 as MNHNS and CDR2 as SASEGT. The CDR3 DNA is TGTGCCAGCAGTGAACGTGAGTGGAGCACAGATACGCAGTATTTT. Protein product: CASSEREWSTDTQYF.

This clonotype has just a few counts. The V call is TRBV9, the J call TRBJ2-1, with D possibly matching TRBD2 (6 bases). The germline V gene has CDR1 SGDLS and CDR2 YYNGEE. The CDR3 extends over 15 amino acids. Trimming left V 3 bases short and J 8 bases short, with 18 bases between. CDR3 sequence (DNA): TGTGCCAGCAGCGGGTCCGGGACTCCCGAGGATGAGCAGTTCTTC. Amino acid sequence: CASSGSGTPEDEQFF.

This chain uses TRBV2 with TRBJ1-4; D is ambiguous. CDR3 length equals 14 residues. Trimming removed 4 bases at V and 8 bases at J, with 14 bases between. Germline CDR1 reads SNHLY; CDR2 reads FYNNEI. The CDR3 loop is CASSGVRSYEKLFF. The CDR3, as DNA: TGTGCCAGCAGTGGAGTACGATCTTACGAAAAACTGTTTTTT.

This clonotype came up many times. Germline and junction disagree at one end, which may indicate a read error. The rearrangement joins TRBV5-1 to TRBJ2-5; D unclear. CDR3 length: 11 residues. In germline, CDR1 is SGHRS, CDR2 YFSETQ. CDR3 nucleotide sequence: TGTGCCAGCAGCTTAAGAGAGACCCAGTACTTC. Translation gives CASSLRETQYF.

This clonotype was counted only a few times. V is TRBV7-9 and J is TRBJ1-1, with 9 bases identical to TRBD1. Trimming took 4 bases from V and 7 from J; bases not matched to a gene: 10. Germline V gene data show CDR1 as SEHNR and CDR2 as FQNEAQ (reference sequence). The CDR3 runs 15 residues. As DNA, the CDR3 is TGTGCCAGCAGCTATAGAGAACAGGGGGCAGGTGAAGCTTTCTTT. It translates to CASSYREQGAGEAFF.

This clonotype occurred a few times. This chain connects TRBV12-3 or TRBV12-4 to TRBJ2-5; D is ambiguous. Trimming stripped 6 bases from V and 4 bases from J, with 15 bases between. The CDR3 sequence is 14 residues long. CDR3 coding DNA: TGTGCCAGCAGATACGAGGACGAAGGAGAGACCCAGTACTTC. Amino acid sequence: CASRYEDEGETQYF.

This clonotype was counted between two and nine times. V usage is TRBV6-5 and J usage is TRBJ2-7, with 9 bases that match TRBD2. The CDR3 runs to 13 residues. V trimming: 9 bases; J trimming: 4 bases; junction bases outside the gene matches: 7. Per germline, CDR1 MNHEY and CDR2 SVGAGI. CDR3 in DNA: TGTGCCAGTTCCGGGACTAGCACTTACGAGCAGTACTTC. It translates to CASSGTSTYEQYF.

This clonotype has ten or more counts. V gene TRBV4-3 combines with J gene TRBJ2-6, with D unclear. The CDR3 extends over 16 amino acids. Between the trimmed V and J ends, which lost 5 bases and 0 bases, there was a span of 11 bases. Germline V gives CDR1 LGHNA, CDR2 YSLEER. CDR3 nucleotides: TGCGCCAGCAGCGAAAGACAAACCTCTGGGGCCAACGTCCTGACTTTC. It encodes CASSERQTSGANVLTF.

The chain links TRBV18 to TRBJ2-7; no firm D call. Trimming stripped 3 bases from V and 0 bases from J, with 12 bases between. The CDR3 sequence is 15 residues long. Germline V gene sequence: CDR1 KGHSH, CDR2 LQKENI. The CDR3 reads CASSPFDTSSYEQYF. CDR3 coding DNA: TGTGCCAGCTCACCCTTCGACACGAGCTCCTACGAGCAGTACTTC.

At least ten counts were recorded for this clonotype. The chain uses TRBV6-5 and TRBJ1-5; no clear D. From germline, CDR1 is MNHEY and CDR2 SVGAGI. The CDR3 contains 14 residues. Deletions cut 6 bases from V and 0 bases from J, with 9 bases between. CDR3 residues: CASRSGGSNQPQHF. DNA for the CDR3: TGTGCCAGCAGATCGGGCGGTAGCAATCAGCCCCAGCATTTT.

The gene calls are TRBV6-1 and TRBJ2-3, with D perhaps TRBD1 or TRBD2 (5 bases each). The ends were cut back, 4 bases at V and 3 bases at J, with 14 bases in the middle. The CDR3 is 15 residues long. The germline V gene encodes CDR1 MNHNS and CDR2 SASEGT. CDR3 coding DNA: TGTGCCAGCAGTGGCAGGGCGGGTAGAACAGATACGCAGTATTTT. Translation: CASSGRAGRTDTQYF.

This clonotype showed up many times. The chain carries TRBV9 and TRBJ1-5; D uncertain. This CDR3 contains 16 residues. The germline gives CDR1 SGDLS, CDR2 YYNGEE. V was clipped by 0 bases and J by 3 bases, with 13 bases between them. The CDR3 protein is CASSVALSPVNQPQHF. The CDR3 DNA is TGTGCCAGCAGCGTAGCTCTCAGCCCAGTCAATCAGCCCCAGCATTTT.

This clonotype was counted a few times. V usage is TRBV7-6 and J usage is TRBJ2-2; D could derive from TRBD1 or TRBD2 (6 bases each). Deletions cut 4 bases from V and 1 base from J, with 22 bases between. From germline, CDR1 is SGHVS and CDR2 FNYEAQ. The CDR3 is 19 amino acids. The DNA of the CDR3 is TGTGCCAGCAGCTCCATGCGCGGAGGGGGACCAGGGAACACCGGGGAGCTGTTTTTT. It specifies CASSSMRGGGPGNTGELFF.

The chain employs TRBV20-1 and TRBJ1-1; perhaps TRBD1 as D (5 bases). This CDR3 is 13 amino acids long. Germline V gives CDR1 DFQATT, CDR2 SNEGSKA (reference sequence). Trimming cost V 2 bases and J 4 bases, with 11 bases left between them. The CDR3 loop is CSARQGWGTEAFF. The CDR3 DNA sequence: TGCAGTGCTAGACAGGGTTGGGGCACTGAAGCTTTCTTT.

This clonotype has more than one count but fewer than ten. V is TRBV12-5 and J is TRBJ2-3, with D perhaps matching TRBD2 (7 bases). Trimming pared 6 bases from V and 2 bases from J, leaving 15 bases between. CDR3 size: 15 residues. Germline CDR1 LGHNT, CDR2 FRNRAP. CDR3 nucleotides: TGTGCTAGTGGCCGGGCGGGGGCGTCCACAGATACGCAGTATTTT. Translating it yields CASGRAGASTDTQYF.

In this sample, this clonotype turned up a few times. This chain links TRBV20-1 with TRBJ2-1; 12 bases match TRBD2. The CDR3 covers 14 residues. Germline CDR1 is DFQATT and CDR2 is SNEGSKA (reference sequence). J was trimmed by 13 bases and V by 6 bases; bases with no gene match: 13. As DNA, the CDR3 is TGCAGTGCCCGAACCATGCGACTAGCGGGGGCCCAGTTCTTC. Translated, it gives CSARTMRLAGAQFF.

This clonotype was detected a few times. V is TRBV4-1 and J is TRBJ2-7; D not certain. The germline CDR1 and CDR2 sequences are MGHRA and YSYEKL. There are 14 residues in the CDR3. V lost 1 base to trimming and J lost 2 bases, with 9 bases between them. CDR3 bases: TGCGCCAGCAGCCAAGCCTCCTGGGCCTACGAGCAGTACTTC. Residues: CASSQASWAYEQYF.

This clonotype was recorded at least ten times. The chain combines TRBV9 with TRBJ2-1; tentatively, D is TRBD1 (6 bases). The CDR3 runs 14 residues. The V end lost 0 bases, the J end lost 4 bases, and 8 bases lay between the germline ends. Germline V gives CDR1 SGDLS, CDR2 YYNGEE. CDR3 in amino acids: CASSVAGTYNEQFF. CDR3 in DNA: TGTGCCAGCAGCGTAGCCGGGACATACAATGAGCAGTTCTTC.

The rearrangement joins TRBV20-1 to TRBJ2-5; D unclear. CDR3 length: 14 residues. Trimming took 0 bases from V and 5 from J, leaving 13 bases between them. Germline assignment: CDR1 DFQATT and CDR2 SNEGSKA (reference sequence). CDR3: CSARDLGHAETQYF. For the CDR3, the DNA is TGCAGTGCTAGAGATTTGGGCCACGCGGAGACCCAGTACTTC.

This clonotype has a count of ten or more. V is TRBV29-1 and J is TRBJ2-1, with D maybe TRBD1 (6 bases). Germline values: CDR1 SQVTM, CDR2 ANQGSEA. Trimming shortened V by 6 bases and J by 12 bases, and 21 bases separated the two germline ends. The CDR3 loop spans 13 amino acids. In DNA form, the CDR3 reads TGCAGCGTCGCCCCACACGACAGGTCCGCGCAGTTCTTC. Residues: CSVAPHDRSAQFF.

CDR3 protein: CASSELGYEQYF. The CDR3 bases are TGTGCCAGCAGTGAATTAGGTTACGAGCAGTACTTC. This chain uses TRBV25-1 with TRBJ2-7; unclear D gene. Germline V gene sequence: CDR1 MGHDK, CDR2 SYGVNS. The length of the CDR3 is 12 residues. With 1 base removed from V and 4 bases from J, the gap between germline ends came to 5 bases.

The chain recombines TRBV6-6 with TRBJ1-2, with D tentatively TRBD1 (6 bases). There are 13 residues in the CDR3. CDR1 is MNHNY, CDR2 SVGAGI, per germline (reference sequence). Trimming pared 7 bases from V and 4 bases from J, leaving 13 bases between. DNA for the CDR3: TGTGCCAGCAAGTCAACACAGGGCTATGGCTACACCTTC. This sequence encodes CASKSTQGYGYTF.

This clonotype was counted at least ten times. The genes are TRBV10-1 and TRBJ2-7, with 12 nucleotides matching TRBD1. The germline gives CDR1 WNHNN, CDR2 SYGVQD (reference sequence). The CDR3 runs 13 residues. The ends lost 11 bases at V and 5 bases at J; junction bases unmatched: 7. This CDR3 reads CAGNGTGGDEQYV. For the CDR3, the DNA is TGCGCCGGAAACGGGACAGGGGGCGACGAGCAGTACGTC.